These 29 T cell receptor beta chains came from one sample sequenced in a study of OX40 agonist ivuxolimab in advanced cancers. Profiling relied on immunoSEQ multiplex PCR, and the TCRdb table lists in-frame clones only, not all of them. This table has about 62,000 clones, more than 90% appearing once. The starting material was CD4+ or CD8+ T cells sorted from blood, obtained in a trial of the OX40 agonist ivuxolimab. The receptors were gathered from an adult with an advanced solid tumor such as melanoma, head and neck, liver or kidney cancer.

V and J are TRBV10-1 and TRBJ2-7; 14 nucleotides match TRBD2. Germline CDR1 WNHNN, CDR2 SYGVQD (reference sequence). This CDR3 is built from 22 residues. V dropped 8 bases and J dropped 5; count of bases not matched to a gene: 29. The CDR3: CASALRGLAGATVSRYGDEQYF. The DNA of the CDR3 is TGCGCCAGCGCCCTTAGGGGACTAGCGGGAGCTACCGTAAGTCGGTATGGTGACGAGCAGTACTTC.

This sequence joins TRBV21-1 and TRBJ1-4. TRBV21-1 is a recognized pseudogene. The CDR3 contains 13 residues. In nucleotides, the CDR3 is TGTGCCAGCAGCAAAATACCTTGGGGAAAACTGTTTTTT. Amino acid sequence: CASSKIPWGKLFF.

CDR3 sequence: CASSTGEGTEAFF. The CDR3 DNA reads as TGTGCCAGTAGTACAGGGGAGGGGACTGAAGCTTTCTTT. The chain is built from TRBV19 and TRBJ1-1, with D maybe TRBD1 (6 bases). The V and J ends lost 4 bases and 5 bases respectively, with 11 bases between them. Germline-derived CDR1 and CDR2 are LNHDA and SQIVND (reference sequence). This CDR3 region has 13 residues. Complete variable domain (other parts from reference TRBV19 and TRBJ1-1): DGGITQSPKYLFRKEGQNVTLSCEQNLNHDAMYWYRQDPGQGLRLIYYSQIVNDFQKGDIAEGYSVSREKKESFPLTVTSAQKNPTAFYLCASSTGEGTEAFFGQGTRLTVV.

V gene TRBV6-1 combines with J gene TRBJ1-2, with 7 bases identical to TRBD1. Trimming at V came to 5 bases and at J to 4 bases, leaving 4 bases not matched to a gene. The CDR3 runs 13 residues. Looked up from germline, CDR1 is MNHNS and CDR2 is SASEGT. The CDR3 here is CASSTTGTYGYTF. In DNA, the CDR3 is TGTGCCAGCAGTACGACAGGGACCTATGGCTACACCTTC.

The chain couples TRBV7-9 to TRBJ2-2; D could derive from TRBD1 or TRBD2 (5 bases each). Trimming took 7 bases from V and 5 from J, leaving 20 bases between them. Germline assignment: CDR1 SEHNR and CDR2 FQNEAQ (reference sequence). This CDR3 region has 16 residues. DNA of the CDR3: TGTGCCAGCACCCTTACTGGGGGTACCATGACCGGGGAGCTGTTTTTT. Amino acid sequence: CASTLTGGTMTGELFF.

The chain employs TRBV5-3 and TRBJ1-5, with D uncertain. TRBV5-3 is reported as an ORF; its role is uncertain. The ends were cut back, 0 bases at V and 11 bases at J, with 9 bases in the middle. This CDR3 has 12 amino acids. Written as DNA, the CDR3 is TGTGCCAGAAGCTTGGCGGGCGGCGCCCAGCATTTT. Translated: CARSLAGGAQHF.

The table lists this clone with a few counts. The CDR3 sequence is CASSSGTGVDISPLHF. The DNA for the CDR3 is TGCGCCAGCAGCTCCGGGACAGGGGTCGATATTTCACCCCTCCACTTT. The chain is built from TRBV5-1 and TRBJ1-6, with 10 nucleotides matching TRBD1. V was clipped by 3 bases and J by 9 bases; unmatched bases: 9. Germline-derived CDR1 and CDR2 are SGHRS and YFSETQ. The CDR3 runs 16 residues.

The rearrangement uses TRBV25-1 and TRBJ2-5; D gene uncertain. Trimming took 1 base from V and 4 from J, leaving 13 bases between them. Germline-derived CDR1 and CDR2 are MGHDK and SYGVNS. CDR3 length: 15 residues. CDR3 region: CASSELADLRETQYF. The CDR3 DNA reads as TGTGCCAGCAGTGAATTAGCAGACCTAAGAGAGACCCAGTACTTC. The full variable domain, in which reference TRBV25-1 and TRBJ2-5 provide the parts outside the CDR3, is EADIYQTPRYLVIGTGKKITLECSQTMGHDKMYWYQQDPGMELHLIHYSYGVNSTEKGDLSSESTVSRIRTEHFPLTLESARPSHTSQYLCASSELADLRETQYFGPGTRLLVL.

The rearrangement uses TRBV11-3 and TRBJ2-7, with D hard to call. This CDR3 contains 12 residues. From germline, CDR1 is SGHNT and CDR2 YENEEA. V shed 5 bases and J shed 3 bases, with 8 bases lying between them. CDR3 loop: CASSGSDYEQYF. CDR3 nucleotides: TGTGCCAGCAGCGGATCTGACTACGAGCAGTACTTC.

The gene calls are TRBV27 and TRBJ2-7; D gene unclear. This CDR3 is built from 15 residues. Trimming stripped 5 bases from V and 7 bases from J, with 21 bases between. The V gene's germline CDR1 is MNHEY and CDR2 SMNVEV (reference sequence). The CDR3 reads CASSTTPAVPTEQYF. CDR3 nucleotides: TGTGCCAGCAGTACTACACCGGCGGTTCCTACGGAGCAGTACTTC.

The chain employs TRBV6-1 and TRBJ1-2, with unresolved D. V shed 0 bases and J shed 3 bases, with 14 bases lying between them. There are 16 residues in the CDR3. Germline V CDR1 and CDR2: MNHNS, SASEGT. This CDR3 is CASSEAHSVLDYGYTF. CDR3 bases: TGTGCCAGCAGTGAAGCGCATTCGGTATTGGACTATGGCTACACCTTC.

V gene TRBV9 combines with J gene TRBJ1-1, with D unclear. The CDR3 covers 14 residues. V was pared by 0 bases and J by 3 bases, with 9 bases between. CDR1 and CDR2 (germline): SGDLS, YYNGEE. This chain's CDR3 is CASSVVSRDTEAFF. CDR3 nucleotide sequence: TGTGCCAGCAGCGTAGTATCACGGGACACTGAAGCTTTCTTT.

The chain combines TRBV29-1 with TRBJ2-1; D possibly matches TRBD1 or TRBD2 (5 bases each). CDR1 and CDR2 from the germline V gene are SQVTM and ANQGSEA. Trimming removed 4 bases from V and 0 bases from J, with 13 bases in between. The CDR3 loop spans 15 amino acids. In DNA form, the CDR3 reads TGCAGCGTTGCCCGGGACGGTAGCTCCTACAATGAGCAGTTCTTC. This encodes CSVARDGSSYNEQFF.

This chain connects TRBV10-3 to TRBJ1-1, with 10 positions matching TRBD1. This CDR3 is built from 18 residues. J lost 4 bases, V lost 2 bases, and 13 bases had no gene match. Germline CDR1 ENHRY, CDR2 SYGVKD. The CDR3 sequence is CAISEPSGTGADGTEAFF. The CDR3 nucleotides read TGTGCCATCAGTGAGCCCTCCGGGACAGGGGCTGACGGCACTGAAGCTTTCTTT.

This sequence joins TRBV6-4 and TRBJ1-1; D gene unclear. V was pared by 7 bases and J by 5 bases, with 11 bases between. Looked up from germline, CDR1 is MRHNA and CDR2 is SNTAGT. The CDR3 has 12 residues. CDR3 loop: CASMKGGTEAFF. The DNA of the CDR3 is TGTGCCAGCATGAAGGGCGGTACTGAAGCTTTCTTT.

CDR3 sequence reads: CASSYNARSYEQYF. The CDR3, as DNA: TGTGCCAGCAGTTATAACGCCCGATCCTACGAGCAGTACTTC. This chain links TRBV6-5 with TRBJ2-7; D ambiguous. Trimming stripped 3 bases from V and 1 base from J, with 10 bases between. The CDR3 sequence is 14 residues long. Germline CDR1 is MNHEY and CDR2 is SVGAGI.

J is TRBJ1-1 and V is TRBV5-1; D remains ambiguous. This CDR3 comprises 14 residues. The V gene's germline CDR1 is SGHRS and CDR2 YFSETQ. V was pared by 3 bases and J by 1 base, with 10 bases between. This CDR3 is CASSSLGWNTEAFF. The CDR3 bases are TGCGCCAGCAGCTCCTTGGGGTGGAACACTGAAGCTTTCTTT. The complete variable domain, with remaining parts taken from reference TRBV5-1 and TRBJ1-1, reads KAGVTQTPRYLIKTRGQQVTLSCSPISGHRSVSWYQQTPGQGLQFLFEYFSETQRNKGNFPGRFSGRQFSNSRSEMNVSTLELGDSALYLCASSSLGWNTEAFFGQGTRLTVV.

This clone was counted only a few times. This chain joins TRBV5-1 and TRBJ2-7; the D gene could be TRBD1 or TRBD2 (5 bases each). The germline V gene encodes CDR1 SGHRS and CDR2 YFSETQ. This CDR3 contains 15 residues. The germline V and J ends were trimmed by 2 bases and 5 bases, with 17 bases remaining between them. The CDR3 protein is CASSLGTGPVHEQYF. CDR3 DNA: TGCGCCAGCAGCTTAGGTACGGGGCCGGTCCACGAGCAGTACTTC.

The chain couples TRBV29-1 to TRBJ2-1, with D possibly being TRBD2 (6 bases). The germline V gene has CDR1 SQVTM and CDR2 ANQGSEA. CDR3 length: 12 residues. V was pared by 8 bases and J by 9 bases, with 17 bases between. CDR3 in DNA: TGCAGCTCCCGGAGGGGAGGAGGTGAGCAGTTCTTC. This encodes CSSRRGGGEQFF.

The chain is built from TRBV29-1 and TRBJ1-2; D is undetermined. Trimming took off 4 bases at V and 6 bases at J, with 15 bases between the two ends. Per germline, CDR1 SQVTM and CDR2 ANQGSEA. The CDR3 consists of 13 residues. This CDR3 is CSVGFLGRNGYTF. CDR3 DNA sequence: TGCAGCGTTGGCTTCCTTGGCAGGAATGGCTACACCTTC.

The rearrangement uses TRBV6-5 and TRBJ1-6, with D possibly matching TRBD1 (5 bases). The V end was cut by 4 bases, the J end by 5 bases, with 9 bases between. The germline CDR1 and CDR2 sequences are MNHEY and SVGAGI. This CDR3 region has 14 residues. DNA of the CDR3: TGTGCCAGCAGTTCAGGGAATAATAATTCACCCCTCCACTTT. It translates to CASSSGNNNSPLHF.

The chain links TRBV6-1 to TRBJ1-3, with no clear D. Germline values: CDR1 MNHNS, CDR2 SASEGT. Trimming shortened V by 6 bases and J by 4 bases, and 7 bases separated the two germline ends. The CDR3 has 12 residues. In DNA, the CDR3 is TGTGCCAGCAGGGATCTCGGAAACACCATATATTTT. Translation gives CASRDLGNTIYF.

The CDR3 coding sequence is TGTGCCAGCAGTGGGGGACTAGCCGGTGGCCATGAGCAGTTCTTC. It translates to CASSGGLAGGHEQFF. This rearrangement joins TRBV2 to TRBJ2-1; 9 bases line up with TRBD2. Trimming removed 4 bases from V and 8 bases from J; junction bases left unmatched: 9. Germline lookup yields CDR1 SNHLY and CDR2 FYNNEI. The CDR3 runs 15 residues.

This chain uses TRBV19 with TRBJ2-4, with 8 bases aligning to TRBD1. The CDR3 runs 15 residues. Germline trimming cut 6 bases from V and 3 bases from J; bases unmatched to any gene: 7. CDR1 LNHDA and CDR2 SQIVND come from the germline V gene (reference sequence). Here the CDR3 reads CASSSQGAGKNIQYF. CDR3 in DNA: TGTGCCAGTAGCTCCCAGGGGGCGGGCAAAAACATTCAGTACTTC.

The chain combines TRBV7-3 with TRBJ2-1, with 8 bases fitting TRBD2. The CDR3 loop spans 12 amino acids. CDR1 is SGHTA and CDR2 is FQGTGA in the germline V gene. J lost 10 bases, V lost 3 bases, and 2 bases had no gene match. CDR3 bases: TGTGCCAGCAGCTTTAGCGGGACCGAGCAGTTCTTC. This translates into CASSFSGTEQFF.

This chain joins TRBV5-1 and TRBJ1-4; 9 nucleotides line up with TRBD1. V shed 4 bases and J 7 bases; nucleotides not matched to a gene: 14. CDR1 and CDR2 (germline): SGHRS, YFSETQ. This CDR3 is built from 17 residues. CDR3 amino acids: CASSPLEGQGNSEKLFF. CDR3 sequence (DNA): TGCGCCAGCAGCCCCCTGGAGGGACAGGGCAATAGTGAAAAACTGTTTTTT.

The genes are TRBV19 and TRBJ1-1, with D unresolved. This CDR3 region has 14 residues. V lost 7 bases to trimming and J lost 4 bases, with 16 bases between them. Germline loops: CDR1 LNHDA, CDR2 SQIVND (reference sequence). The CDR3 spells CASTSQIQSTEAFF. The CDR3, as DNA: TGTGCCAGTACAAGCCAAATACAGAGCACTGAAGCTTTCTTT.

The chain couples TRBV11-1 to TRBJ1-2, with D maybe TRBD1 (5 bases). The V and J ends lost 3 bases and 3 bases respectively, with 8 bases between them. The CDR3 consists of 13 residues. Germline CDR1 and CDR2: SGHAT and FQDESV (reference sequence). The CDR3 region is CASSLAGHYGYTF. For the CDR3, the DNA is TGTGCCAGCAGCTTGGCAGGGCACTATGGCTACACCTTC.

This chain links TRBV6-5 with TRBJ2-1; D could derive from TRBD1 or TRBD2 (5 bases each). V was shortened by 3 bases and J by 7 bases, with 16 bases between the two germline ends. Germline V gene lookup returns CDR1 MNHEY and CDR2 SVGAGI. The CDR3 loop spans 15 amino acids. The DNA for the CDR3 is TGTGCCAGCAGTTATTCGGGGCCCCTGGGAAATGAGCAGTTCTTC. Translated: CASSYSGPLGNEQFF.